Listed below are T cell receptor beta chains from one sample, sequenced in a study of memory CD4+ T cells and cytomegalovirus serostatus. The data were produced by immunoSEQ multiplex PCR, yet TCRdb's version contains in-frame clones alone and is incomplete. The data show 50,000 to 65,000 clones, 80% to 85% seen once. The source material was memory CD4+ T cells from blood. The source of these receptors is an adult in good health and CMV-seropositive. Both conserved end residues are part of each CDR3. D genes are given only for firm matches. Part of the rows lack a size; the others show once, few, many or a class for expanded clones.

D gene | J gene | clone size | V gene | CDR3 length | CDR3 DNA | CDR3 protein
NA | TRBJ1-3 | NA | TRBV5-5 | 11 | TGTGCCAGCTTGGCGGGGAACACCATATATTTT | CASLAGNTIYF
NA | TRBJ1-3 | NA | TRBV9 | 15 | TGTGCCAGCAGCGTAGGAGAGGTCTCTGGAAACACCATATATTTT | CASSVGEVSGNTIYF
TRBD1 | TRBJ2-3 | NA | TRBV18 | 18 | TGTGCCAGCTCACCCATCCTAGACAGGGTCAGAGGCACAGATACGCAGTATTTT | CASSPILDRVRGTDTQYF
NA | TRBJ2-6 | NA | TRBV28 | 16 | TGTGCCAGCAGCCGAGGGGGGGCCGCGGGGGCCAACGTCCTGACTTTC | CASSRGGAAGANVLTF
NA | TRBJ2-1 | NA | TRBV2 | 14 | TGTGCCAGCAAGCGGGACAGGTCTCTATCAGGGCAGTTCTTC | CASKRDRSLSGQFF
TRBD1 | TRBJ1-5 | few | TRBV7-2 | 14 | TGTGCCAGCTCCCAAGGAGGGGGCCGACAGCCCCAGCATTTT | CASSQGGGRQPQHF
NA | TRBJ2-5 | NA | TRBV7-6 | 13 | TGTGCCAGCAGCTTAAGCGGGCTAGAGACCCAGTACTTC | CASSLSGLETQYF
TRBD1 | TRBJ1-6 | NA | TRBV19 | 17 | TGTGCCAGTAGTATAGGAGGACAGGTTCTGACTAATTCACCCCTCCACTTT | CASSIGGQVLTNSPLHF
NA | TRBJ1-1 | NA | TRBV10-3 | 13 | TGTGCCACCAGCGGAGGGGGGAACACTGAAGCTTTCTTT | CATSGGGNTEAFF
NA | TRBJ2-7 | NA | TRBV6-1 | 11 | TGTGCCAGCAAGGAGTCCTACGAGCAGTACTTC | CASKESYEQYF
NA | TRBJ1-1 | NA | TRBV2 | 18 | TGTGCCAGCAGTGAAGACGCCTGGCAGGGAGGGGGGAACACTGAAGCTTTCTTT | CASSEDAWQGGGNTEAFF
TRBD2 | TRBJ2-5 | NA | TRBV5-1 | 17 | TGCGCCAGCAGCGCGGGTGGCGCGGGGGGGCCGTGGGAGACCCAGTACTTC | CASSAGGAGGPWETQYF
NA | TRBJ2-2 | NA | TRBV11-2 | 12 | TGTGCCAGCAGCCAAGTGTCCGGGGAGCTGTTTTTT | CASSQVSGELFF
NA | TRBJ1-2 | few | TRBV7-6 | 13 | TGTGCCAGCAGCTTAGCTGCCCAGAATGGCTACACCTTC | CASSLAAQNGYTF
NA | TRBJ2-1 | NA | TRBV11-2 | 14 | TGTGCCAGCAGCCGAGGGACAACCGGACATGAGCAGTTCTTC | CASSRGTTGHEQFF
NA | TRBJ1-2 | NA | TRBV11-3 | 12 | TGTGCCAGCAGCTTACCGGAAGACGGCTACACCTTC | CASSLPEDGYTF